Listed here are 8 T cell receptor beta chains from one sample, sequenced in a study of CXCR3-negative and CXCR3-positive naive CD8 T cells. The authors made the TRB cDNA libraries by 5' RACE using UMI labels. TCRdb re-called the 5' RACE reads and gives one entry per CDR3 protein, without DNA. This sample lists 20,000 to 30,000 distinct CDR3 sequences; its ten largest clones have about 3%. The source material was naive CXCR3- CD8+ T cells from blood. Documented subset: CD45RO-CCR7+CD27+CD95- naive CD8+ T cells lacking CXCR3 (TNR3-). The receptors originated from a human donor in good health. Some clones in this sample may be carry-over from other donors' samples.

Judged by frequency, this clonotype is medium-sized. The chain combines TRBV4-2 with TRBJ1-5. The CDR3 extends over 16 amino acids. Germline V gives CDR1 LGHNA, CDR2 YNFKEQ. The CDR3 reads CASSQGDLADNQPQHF.

The gene calls are TRBV28 and TRBJ2-1; as DNA is missing, the TRBD2 call by TCRdb cannot be tested. The CDR3 loop spans 17 amino acids. Germline V CDR1 and CDR2: MDHEN, SYDVKM. CDR3 protein: CASSLEVRERSYNEQFF.

V gene TRBV5-1 combines with J gene TRBJ2-1; TCRdb lists TRBD1, though no DNA is available to test this call. This CDR3 contains 15 residues. Germline CDR1 and CDR2: SGHRS and YFSETQ. CDR3 region: CASSPAGPGYNEQFF.

The genes are TRBV7-6 and TRBJ1-1. Germline V gene data show CDR1 as SGHVS and CDR2 as FNYEAQ. This CDR3 has 15 residues. CDR3 in amino acids: CASSSAPRENTEAFF.

The V call is TRBV4-2, the J call TRBJ2-1; TCRdb selects TRBD1, and the lack of DNA leaves this call unchecked. CDR1 is LGHNA, CDR2 YNFKEQ, per germline. This CDR3 spans 15 amino acids. CDR3 sequence reads: CASSPGASSYNEQFF.

The V gene is TRBV20-1, the J gene TRBJ1-5; TCRdb's D call, TRBD1, is unchecked because there is no DNA. The germline V gene encodes CDR1 DFQATT and CDR2 SNEGSKA (reference sequence). The CDR3 runs 15 residues. The CDR3: CSAVRQALQNQPQHF.

This chain joins TRBV7-9 and TRBJ2-1. The CDR3 consists of 12 residues. In germline, CDR1 is SEHNR, CDR2 FQNEAQ (reference sequence). The CDR3: CASSSTVNEQFF.

The chain couples TRBV5-1 to TRBJ2-7; TCRdb gives TRBD1 as the D gene, but with no DNA this cannot be confirmed. The CDR3 has 16 residues. CDR1 and CDR2 from the germline V gene are SGHRS and YFSETQ. CDR3 residues: CASSLDLDRDLYEQYF.